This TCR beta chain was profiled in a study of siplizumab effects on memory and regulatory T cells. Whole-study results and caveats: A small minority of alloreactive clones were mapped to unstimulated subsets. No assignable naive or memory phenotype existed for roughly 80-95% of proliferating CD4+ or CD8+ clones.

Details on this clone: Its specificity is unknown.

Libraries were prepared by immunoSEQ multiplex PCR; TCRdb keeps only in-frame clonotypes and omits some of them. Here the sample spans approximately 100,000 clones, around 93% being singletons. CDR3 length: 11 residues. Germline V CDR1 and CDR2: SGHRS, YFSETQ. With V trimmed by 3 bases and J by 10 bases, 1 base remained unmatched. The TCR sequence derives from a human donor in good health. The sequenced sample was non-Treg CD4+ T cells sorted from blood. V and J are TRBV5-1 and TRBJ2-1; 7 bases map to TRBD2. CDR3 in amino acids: CASSSAGEQFF. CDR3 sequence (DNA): TGCGCCAGCAGCTCAGCGGGGGAGCAGTTCTTC.